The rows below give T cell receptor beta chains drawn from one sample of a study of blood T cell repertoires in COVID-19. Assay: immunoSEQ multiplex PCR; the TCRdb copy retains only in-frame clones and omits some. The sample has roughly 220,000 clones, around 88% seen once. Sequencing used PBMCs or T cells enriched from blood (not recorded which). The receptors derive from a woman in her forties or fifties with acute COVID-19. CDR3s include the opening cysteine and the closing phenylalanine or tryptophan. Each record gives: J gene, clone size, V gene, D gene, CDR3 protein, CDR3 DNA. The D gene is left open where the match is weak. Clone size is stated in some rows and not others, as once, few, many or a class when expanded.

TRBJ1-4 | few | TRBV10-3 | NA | CAISPGGLGNEKLFF | TGTGCCATCAGCCCTGGGGGCCTAGGGAATGAAAAACTGTTTTTT
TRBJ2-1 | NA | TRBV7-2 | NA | CASSMRGIGSYNEQFF | TGTGCCAGCAGCATGAGGGGGATAGGCTCCTACAATGAGCAGTTCTTC
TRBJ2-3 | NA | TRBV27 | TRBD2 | CASKRTSGGPTSTDTQYF | TGTGCCAGCAAACGGACTAGCGGGGGACCTACTAGCACAGATACGCAGTATTTT
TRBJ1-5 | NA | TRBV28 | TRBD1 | CASSTQGGNQPQHF | TGTGCCAGCAGTACTCAGGGGGGTAATCAGCCCCAGCATTTT
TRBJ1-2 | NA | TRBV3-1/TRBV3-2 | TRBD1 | CASSQDMTGGLRGYTF | TGTGCCAGCAGCCAAGACATGACAGGGGGTCTAAGAGGCTACACCTTC
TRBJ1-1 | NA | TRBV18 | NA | CASSPPWGQLEAFF | TGTGCCAGCTCACCACCGTGGGGGCAGCTTGAAGCTTTCTTT
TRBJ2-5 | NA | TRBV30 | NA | CAWSVGGETQYF | TGTGCCTGGAGTGTTGGAGGGGAGACCCAGTACTTC
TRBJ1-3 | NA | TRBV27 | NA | CASSLFAPGGDNSGNTIYF | TGTGCCAGCAGTTTATTTGCTCCTGGTGGGGACAACTCTGGAAACACCATATATTTT
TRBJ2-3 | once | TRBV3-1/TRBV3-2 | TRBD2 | CASSPPLSGRAEDTQYF | TGTGCCAGCAGCCCCCCCTTAAGCGGGAGGGCTGAAGATACGCAGTATTTT
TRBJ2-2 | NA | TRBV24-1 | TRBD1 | CATRGRGQGGELFF | TGTGCCACCAGAGGAAGGGGGCAGGGCGGGGAGCTGTTTTTT
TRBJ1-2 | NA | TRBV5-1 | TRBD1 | CASSLGGTGNYGYTF | TGCGCCAGCAGCTTGGGGGGGACAGGAAACTATGGCTACACCTTC
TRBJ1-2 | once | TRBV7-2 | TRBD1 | CASSLPRQGDYGYTF | TGTGCCAGCAGCCTTCCAAGACAGGGCGACTATGGCTACACCTTC
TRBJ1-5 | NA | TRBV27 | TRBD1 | CASSLLAGGNQPQHF | TGTGCCAGCAGTTTATTAGCAGGGGGGAATCAGCCCCAGCATTTT
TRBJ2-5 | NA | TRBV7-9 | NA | CASSSKLGNRQGLTQYF | TGTGCCAGCAGCTCGAAACTTGGGAATAGGCAGGGGTTGACCCAGTACTTC
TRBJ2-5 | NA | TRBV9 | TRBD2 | CASSVWGGSSETQYF | TGTGCCAGCAGCGTATGGGGCGGGAGCAGTGAGACCCAGTACTTC
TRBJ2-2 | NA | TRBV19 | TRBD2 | CASSIASGRGTGELFF | TGTGCCAGTAGTATTGCTAGCGGGAGAGGTACCGGGGAGCTGTTTTTT
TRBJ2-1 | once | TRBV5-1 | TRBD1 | CASKPGQGFNEQFF | TGCGCCAGCAAACCGGGACAGGGTTTCAATGAGCAGTTCTTC
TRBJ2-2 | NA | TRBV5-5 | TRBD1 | CASSQKPGQGNTGELFF | TGTGCCAGCAGCCAGAAACCGGGACAGGGCAACACCGGGGAGCTGTTTTTT
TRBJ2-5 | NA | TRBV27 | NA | CASSPRGRETQYF | TGTGCCAGCAGCCCGAGAGGTCGGGAGACCCAGTACTTC
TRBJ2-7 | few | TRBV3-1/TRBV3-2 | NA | CASSLTSSYEQYF | TGTGCCAGCAGCCTTACTAGCTCCTACGAGCAGTACTTC
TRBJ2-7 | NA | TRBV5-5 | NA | CASTQGLYEQYF | TGTGCCAGCACCCAGGGACTTTACGAGCAGTACTTC
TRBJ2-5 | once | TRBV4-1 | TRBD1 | CASSQADRDEETQYF | TGCGCCAGCAGCCAAGCTGACAGGGACGAAGAGACCCAGTACTTC
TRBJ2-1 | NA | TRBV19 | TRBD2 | CASSIMGLASHEQFF | TGTGCCAGTAGTATTATGGGACTAGCGTCCCATGAGCAGTTCTTC
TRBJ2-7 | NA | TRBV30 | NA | CAWRSGIASNF | TGTGCCTGGAGATCCGGAATAGCCTCGAACTTC
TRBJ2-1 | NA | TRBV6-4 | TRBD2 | CASGRLAGDNEQFF | TGTGCCAGCGGAAGACTAGCGGGGGACAATGAGCAGTTCTTC
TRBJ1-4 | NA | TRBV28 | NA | CASSPGGWNEKLFF | TGTGCCAGCAGCCCGGGAGGGTGGAATGAAAAACTGTTTTTT
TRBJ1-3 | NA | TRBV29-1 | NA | CSVGETEGNTIYF | TGCAGCGTTGGAGAAACAGAGGGTAACACCATATATTTT
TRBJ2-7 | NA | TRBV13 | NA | CASSLGPGTYEQYF | TGTGCCAGCAGCTTAGGCCCGGGAACCTACGAGCAGTACTTC
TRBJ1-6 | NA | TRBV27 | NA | CASSLAPAPQALHF | TGTGCCAGCAGTTTGGCGCCTGCGCCCCAGGCCCTCCACTTT
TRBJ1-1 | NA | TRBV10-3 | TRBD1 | CAIRQGLTEAFF | TGTGCCATCAGACAGGGGCTAACTGAAGCTTTCTTT
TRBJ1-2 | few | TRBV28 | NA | CASSPAGGSGYTF | TGTGCCAGCAGTCCCGCGGGCGGGAGTGGCTACACCTTC
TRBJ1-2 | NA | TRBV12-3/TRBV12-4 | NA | CASTPMGRGGYTF | TGTGCCAGCACTCCCATGGGGAGGGGCGGCTACACCTTC
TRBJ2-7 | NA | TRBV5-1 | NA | CASSPQLATSYEQYF | TGCGCCAGCAGCCCCCAGCTAGCAACATCCTACGAGCAGTACTTC
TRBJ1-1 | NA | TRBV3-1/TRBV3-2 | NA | CASSAGYLNTEAFF | TGTGCCAGCAGTGCAGGGTACTTGAACACTGAAGCTTTCTTT
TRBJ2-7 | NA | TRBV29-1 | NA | CSVALALTYEQYF | TGCAGCGTTGCCCTAGCGCTCACCTACGAGCAGTACTTC
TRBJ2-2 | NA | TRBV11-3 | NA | CASSLDRWGATMAGELFF | TGTGCCAGCAGCTTAGATCGATGGGGAGCCACCATGGCCGGGGAGCTGTTTTTT
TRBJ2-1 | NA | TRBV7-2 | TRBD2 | CASRKRTSGSSYNEQFF | TGTGCCAGCAGAAAGCGGACTAGCGGGAGCTCCTACAATGAGCAGTTCTTC
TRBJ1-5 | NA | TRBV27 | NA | CASSLSAIWQPQHF | TGTGCCAGCAGTTTAAGCGCTATCTGGCAGCCCCAGCATTTT
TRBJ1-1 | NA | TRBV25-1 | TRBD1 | CASSATGGNTEAFF | TGTGCCAGCAGTGCAACAGGGGGAAACACTGAAGCTTTCTTT
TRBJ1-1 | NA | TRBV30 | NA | CAWSRQADTEAFF | TGTGCCTGGAGTCGACAGGCGGACACTGAAGCTTTCTTT
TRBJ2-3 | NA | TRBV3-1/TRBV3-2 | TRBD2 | CASSQEKSTGTSGLTSTDTQYF | TGTGCCAGCAGCCAAGAGAAATCTACCGGGACTAGCGGTCTAACTAGCACAGATACGCAGTATTTT
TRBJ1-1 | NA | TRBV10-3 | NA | CAISESVSKNTEAFF | TGTGCCATCAGTGAGTCTGTTAGCAAGAACACTGAAGCTTTCTTT
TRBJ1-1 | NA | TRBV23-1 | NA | CASPAGRGNTEAFF | TGCGCCAGCCCCGCGGGCAGGGGGAACACTGAAGCTTTCTTT